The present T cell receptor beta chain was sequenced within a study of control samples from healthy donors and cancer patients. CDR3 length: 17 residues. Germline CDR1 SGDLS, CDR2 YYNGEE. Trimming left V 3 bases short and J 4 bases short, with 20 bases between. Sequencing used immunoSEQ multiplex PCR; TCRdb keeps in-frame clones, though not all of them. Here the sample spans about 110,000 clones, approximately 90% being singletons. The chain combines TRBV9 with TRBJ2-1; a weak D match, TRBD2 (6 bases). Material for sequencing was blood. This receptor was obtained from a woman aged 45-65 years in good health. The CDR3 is CASSGHEVRLVYNEQFF. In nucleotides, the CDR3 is TGTGCCAGCAGCGGCCATGAAGTTAGACTAGTGTACAATGAGCAGTTCTTC.